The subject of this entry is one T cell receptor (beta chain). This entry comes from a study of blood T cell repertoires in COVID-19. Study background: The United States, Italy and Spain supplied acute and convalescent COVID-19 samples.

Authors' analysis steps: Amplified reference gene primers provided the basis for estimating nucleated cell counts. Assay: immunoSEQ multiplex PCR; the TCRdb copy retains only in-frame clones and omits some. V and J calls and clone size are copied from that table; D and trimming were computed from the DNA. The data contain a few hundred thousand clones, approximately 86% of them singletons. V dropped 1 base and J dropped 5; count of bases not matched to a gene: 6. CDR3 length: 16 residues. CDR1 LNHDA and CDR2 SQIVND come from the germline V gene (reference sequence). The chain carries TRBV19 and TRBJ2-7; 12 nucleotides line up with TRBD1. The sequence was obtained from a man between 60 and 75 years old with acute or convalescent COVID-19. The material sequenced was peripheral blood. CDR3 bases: TGTGCCAGTAGTATAGCGGGGACAGGGGGCTTCAACGAGCAGTACTTC. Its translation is CASSIAGTGGFNEQYF.